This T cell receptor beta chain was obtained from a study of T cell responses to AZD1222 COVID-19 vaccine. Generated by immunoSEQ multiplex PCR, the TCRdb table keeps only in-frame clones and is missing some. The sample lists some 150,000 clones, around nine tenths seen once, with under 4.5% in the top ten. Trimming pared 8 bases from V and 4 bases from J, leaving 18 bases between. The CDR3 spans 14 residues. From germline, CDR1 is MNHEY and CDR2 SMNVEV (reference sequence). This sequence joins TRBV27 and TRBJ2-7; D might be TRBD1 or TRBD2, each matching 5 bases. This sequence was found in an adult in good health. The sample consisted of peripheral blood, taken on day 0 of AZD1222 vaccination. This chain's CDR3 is CASWGPGPEYEQYF. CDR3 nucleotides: TGTGCCAGCTGGGGTCCGGGGCCAGAATACGAGCAGTACTTC.